These T cell receptor beta chains were read from a single sample in a study of blood T cell repertoires in COVID-19. Libraries were prepared by immunoSEQ multiplex PCR; TCRdb keeps only in-frame clonotypes and omits some of them. This sample has over 150,000 clones; around nine tenths occur once, and the top ten carry 18%. The sample comprised peripheral blood. The receptors were sampled from a man between 50 and 59 years old with COVID-19, enrolled during active disease. CDR3s include the opening cysteine and the closing phenylalanine or tryptophan. D genes are given only for firm matches. Some rows have no size entry. The others give once, few or many, or a class for an expanded clone.

j_call,v_call,clone_size,d_call,cdr3_aa,cdr3_nt
TRBJ2-1,TRBV19,-,-,CASSPRQFSNEQFF,TGTGCCAGTAGTCCAAGACAGTTTAGCAATGAGCAGTTCTTC
TRBJ1-6,TRBV5-4,-,-,CASSPLNSPLHF,TGTGCCAGCAGCCCCCTTAATTCACCCCTCCACTTT
TRBJ2-5,TRBV24-1,-,-,CATSDGQGRETQYF,TGTGCCACCAGTGATGGTCAGGGAAGGGAGACCCAGTACTTC
TRBJ2-1,TRBV21-1,-,-,CASSKDRVSPADNEQFF,TGTGCCAGCAGCAAGGACAGGGTTTCCCCCGCAGACAATGAGCAGTTCTTC
TRBJ2-7,TRBV9,-,-,CASSPRAFTGTYEQYF,TGTGCCAGCAGCCCAAGAGCGTTTACTGGAACCTACGAGCAGTACTTC
TRBJ2-1,TRBV14,once,TRBD2,CASSQRMGLAGASSYNEQFF,TGTGCCAGCAGCCAGCGGATGGGACTAGCGGGGGCAAGCTCCTACAATGAGCAGTTCTTC
TRBJ2-5,TRBV7-9,-,TRBD2,CASSTGTSGRWETQYF,TGTGCCAGCAGCACGGGGACTAGCGGGAGATGGGAGACCCAGTACTTC
TRBJ2-7,TRBV6-1,-,-,CASSEVRGSGEQYF,TGTGCCAGCAGTGAAGTTCGGGGGTCCGGCGAGCAGTACTTC
TRBJ2-7,TRBV5-1,-,-,CASTAGPTSEQYF,TGCGCCAGCACTGCGGGTCCTACCTCCGAGCAGTACTTC
TRBJ1-2,TRBV3-1/TRBV3-2,once,TRBD1,CASSQVPGQGRGYTF,TGTGCCAGCAGCCAGGTTCCGGGACAGGGCCGTGGCTACACCTTC
TRBJ2-5,TRBV7-7,few,-,CASSPRQGGWETQYF,TGTGCTAGCAGCCCCAGACAGGGAGGTTGGGAGACCCAGTACTTC
TRBJ1-6,TRBV7-9,-,-,CASSLAAGQGSPLHF,TGTGCCAGCAGCTTAGCGGCGGGGCAGGGTTCACCCCTCCACTTT
TRBJ2-7,TRBV7-9,-,-,CASSREVFDEQYF,TGTGCCAGCAGCAGAGAAGTCTTCGACGAGCAGTACTTC
TRBJ2-3,TRBV13,-,-,CASSLGGVGGDTQYF,TGTGCCAGCAGCTTAGGCGGGGTAGGGGGAGATACGCAGTATTTT
TRBJ1-5,TRBV18,-,-,CASSPGGLQPQHF,TGTGCCAGCTCACCGGGAGGGCTTCAGCCCCAGCATTTT
TRBJ2-3,TRBV25-1,-,-,CASSEYGMGTDTQYF,TGTGCCAGCAGTGAGTACGGGATGGGCACAGATACGCAGTATTTT
TRBJ2-5,TRBV5-5,-,-,CASSPRDSPRETQYF,TGTGCCAGCAGCCCTCGGGACTCTCCACGAGAGACCCAGTACTTC
TRBJ2-5,TRBV6-5,-,-,CASKLGNQETQYF,TGTGCCAGTAAACTAGGGAATCAAGAGACCCAGTACTTC
TRBJ1-5,TRBV21-1,-,-,CASHRSKDFTSEGNQPQHF,TGTGCCAGCCACAGAAGTAAGGACTTTACCTCGGAGGGCAATCAGCCCCAGCATTTT
TRBJ1-2,TRBV5-8,-,-,CASSSRGGEGYGYTF,TGTGCCAGCAGCTCCCGGGGCGGGGAGGGCTATGGCTACACCTTC
TRBJ1-6,TRBV3-1/TRBV3-2,few,-,CASSQGGSSYNSPLHF,TGTGCCAGCAGCCAAGGAGGGAGCTCCTATAATTCACCCCTCCACTTT
TRBJ2-7,TRBV27,-,TRBD1,CASSSTGSEQYF,TGTGCCAGCAGTTCGACAGGGTCCGAGCAGTACTTC
TRBJ2-7,TRBV5-1,-,TRBD1,CASSFGTGRYEQYF,TGCGCCAGCAGCTTCGGGACAGGGAGGTACGAGCAGTACTTC
TRBJ2-3,TRBV18,once,TRBD2,CASSPLAGGLTDTQYF,TGTGCCAGCTCACCGCTAGCGGGGGGGCTCACAGATACGCAGTATTTT
TRBJ1-1,TRBV18,-,TRBD1,CASSPGTGPDEAFF,TGTGCCAGCTCACCCGGGACAGGGCCTGATGAAGCTTTCTTT
TRBJ1-6,TRBV30,once,-,CAWEGWGGSPLHF,TGTGCCTGGGAAGGATGGGGGGGGTCACCCCTCCACTTT
TRBJ1-1,TRBV10-3,-,-,CAISETRESEAFF,TGTGCCATCAGTGAGACGAGAGAAAGTGAAGCTTTCTTT
TRBJ1-4,TRBV5-1,-,TRBD1,CASSRGDRGDEKLFF,TGCGCCAGCAGCCGTGGGGACAGGGGAGATGAAAAACTGTTTTTT